The clone carrying this T cell receptor beta chain was recorded many times. Indicated time point: newly diagnosed GD, antithyroid drugs for less than 3 months. Isolated PBMC RNA provided the starting material for the TCR library. Graves' disease diagnoses used American Thyroid Association guidelines. The sample is drawn from a study of regulatory T cells in long-lasting Graves disease. Researchers made TCR beta libraries by using iRepertoire HTBI primers and running Arm-PCR on CDR3 regions. TCRdb reprocessed the multiplex PCR reads via MiXCR and lists one record per CDR3 protein. This sample has about 440,000 distinct CDR3 sequences, with around 17% found just once. Losses at the gene ends were 5 bases for V and 4 bases for J; bases not matched to a gene: 6. The germline CDR1 and CDR2 sequences are GTSNPN and SVGIG (reference sequence). The CDR3 spans 14 residues. The same sample was also studied in work on T cells in Graves' hyperthyroidism and ophthalmopathy. That work contributes: The HTBI primer set was used in a first-round RT-PCR of the TCR CDR3.

The rearrangement joins TRBV30 to TRBJ2-7, with 12 bases that match TRBD1. The clonotype comes from a woman under 40 with Graves disease. This sample comprised peripheral blood mononuclear cells (PBMCs), obtained at new diagnosis, from a patient treated with antithyroid drugs. CDR3 in DNA: TGTGCCTGGGATCCGGGACAGGGGGCTTACGAGCAGTACTTC. Translated: CAWDPGQGAYEQYF. The full variable domain, its missing parts supplied by reference TRBV30 and TRBJ2-7, is SQTIHQWPATLVQPVGSPLSLECTVEGTSNPNLYWYRQAAGRGLQLLFYSVGIGQISSEVPQNLSASRPQDRQFILSSKKLLLSDSGFYLCAWDPGQGAYEQYFGPGTRLTVT.